This T cell receptor (beta chain) was found in a study of shared clonotypes between healthy human individuals. Clones were sequenced by immunoSEQ multiplex PCR, and TCRdb holds only the in-frame ones, with some missing. The table has hundreds of thousands of clones, about 96% seen once. The naive CD8 population came from CD45RO-negative cells selected for CCR7, without terminally differentiated effector memory CD45RA+ cells. The CDR3 runs to 13 residues. Germline CDR1 LGHNA, CDR2 YSLEER. Trimming pared 1 base from V and 3 bases from J, leaving 6 bases between. The chain uses TRBV4-3 and TRBJ1-1; D unresolved. Sample: naive CD8+ T cells sorted from blood. This TCR came from a man younger than 45 in good health. CDR3 nucleotides: TGCGCCAGCAGCCAAGGGTGGCACACTGAAGCTTTCTTT. It specifies CASSQGWHTEAFF.